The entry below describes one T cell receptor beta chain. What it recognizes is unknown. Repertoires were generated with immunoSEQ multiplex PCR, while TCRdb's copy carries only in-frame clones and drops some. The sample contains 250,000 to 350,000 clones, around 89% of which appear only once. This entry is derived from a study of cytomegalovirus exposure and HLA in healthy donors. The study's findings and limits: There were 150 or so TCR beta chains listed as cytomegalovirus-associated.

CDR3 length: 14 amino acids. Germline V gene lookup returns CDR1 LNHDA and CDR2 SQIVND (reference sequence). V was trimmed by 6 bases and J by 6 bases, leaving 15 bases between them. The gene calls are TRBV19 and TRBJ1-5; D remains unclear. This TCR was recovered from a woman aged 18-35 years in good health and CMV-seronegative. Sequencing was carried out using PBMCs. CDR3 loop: CASSMAAGSQPQHF. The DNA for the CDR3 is TGTGCCAGTAGCATGGCTGCGGGGAGTCAGCCCCAGCATTTT.